This is a list of T cell receptor beta chains from one sample in a study of regulatory T cells in long-lasting Graves disease. MiXCR, applied by TCRdb to the multiplex PCR reads, yields one record per CDR3 protein. Of a few hundred thousand distinct CDR3 sequences listed, 22% are singletons. The input for sequencing was peripheral blood mononuclear cells (PBMCs), taken when the disease was refractory, from a patient treated with antithyroid drugs. The receptors come from a female donor with Graves disease. The CDR3 runs from the conserved cysteine through the conserved F or W. A D gene is named only where the DNA matches it firmly.

j_call,d_call,cdr3_length,v_call,cdr3_aa
TRBJ2-7,TRBD2,15,TRBV7-3,CASSLREGPSGEQYF
TRBJ2-1,.,14,TRBV7-2,CASSLGGTMNEQFF
TRBJ1-1,.,15,TRBV12-3/TRBV12-4,CASSFGDPDVAEAFF
TRBJ1-1,.,14,TRBV7-9,CASSHVRSNTEAFF
TRBJ1-1,.,15,TRBV7-6,CASSLSLQGSNEAFF
TRBJ1-3,.,17,TRBV10-3,CAISESPGGGSGNTIYF
TRBJ1-4,.,15,TRBV30,CAWSVPSAGWEKLFF
TRBJ1-2,.,14,TRBV3-1,CASSHTQGLYGYTF
TRBJ2-7,.,14,TRBV29-1,CSVRTVMVSYEQYF
TRBJ1-5,.,16,TRBV6-6,CASSYSTPGYNQPQHF
TRBJ2-7,TRBD2,15,TRBV7-2,CASSLAGPNTYEQYF
TRBJ1-1,TRBD1,15,TRBV4-1,CASSLDRGSITEAFF
TRBJ1-1,.,12,TRBV2,CASSLRGTEAFF
TRBJ2-3,.,13,TRBV7-8,CASSPIRLDTQYF
TRBJ2-7,TRBD2,16,TRBV20-1,CSARTSGGRWSYEQYF
TRBJ2-7,.,14,TRBV6-2/TRBV6-3,CASSPAGRHREQYF
TRBJ1-4,.,11,TRBV6-1,CASSNGGKLFF
TRBJ2-5,.,14,TRBV11-2,CASSSIGGKETQYF
TRBJ1-1,.,14,TRBV18,CASSPGQMFSEAFF
TRBJ2-4,.,13,TRBV3-1,CASSPPYKNIQYF
TRBJ2-5,TRBD2,18,TRBV6-5,CASSYRVAGGLGRETQYF
TRBJ2-5,.,14,TRBV11-2,CASSFGGRKETQYF
TRBJ1-3,TRBD1,15,TRBV12-3/TRBV12-4,CASSFLRDSRNTIYF
TRBJ1-1,.,13,TRBV19,CASSIPRATEAFF
TRBJ1-2,TRBD1,15,TRBV24-1,CATSPKGQGNYGYTF
TRBJ2-2,TRBD2,18,TRBV7-7,CASSLAELGAGVSGELFF
TRBJ1-3,.,15,TRBV7-2,CASSLGPGAGNTIYF
TRBJ1-2,TRBD1,16,TRBV28,CASSHGGGRGSYGYTF
TRBJ2-5,TRBD2,18,TRBV19,CASSAYSGGGQGQETQYF
TRBJ2-7,.,15,TRBV12-3/TRBV12-4,CASSYMRAGSDEQYF
TRBJ1-5,.,15,TRBV30,CAWSVPGTHNQPQHF
TRBJ1-5,TRBD1,13,TRBV29-1,CSARTGGNQPQHF
TRBJ1-6,.,13,TRBV7-9,CASSLERESPLHF
TRBJ2-3,.,14,TRBV28,CASGDGGATDTQYF
TRBJ1-6,.,14,TRBV11-2,CASRRQRVNSPLHF
TRBJ1-1,TRBD1,13,TRBV7-3,CASSQGTGQGAFF
TRBJ2-5,.,15,TRBV20-1,CSARDGTGVGETQYF
TRBJ1-1,.,14,TRBV15,CATNAMSGNTEAFF
TRBJ1-5,.,13,TRBV7-3,CASSSVQGQPQHF
TRBJ1-1,.,13,TRBV15,CATSREGGARAFF
TRBJ2-2,TRBD2,13,TRBV30,CAWGRLAPGELFF
TRBJ2-7,TRBD2,12,TRBV20-1,CSVPGGLYEQYF
TRBJ1-5,.,14,TRBV5-5,CASSLTVSNQPQHF
TRBJ2-7,.,16,TRBV24-1,CATSDLGRLFRYEQYF
TRBJ2-2,TRBD1,15,TRBV14,CASSGRGITTGELFF
TRBJ2-7,.,14,TRBV4-3,CASSQVVRDYEQYF
TRBJ2-2,.,16,TRBV7-9,CASSSWTETNTGELFF
TRBJ2-7,TRBD2,15,TRBV28,CASRPTSGGSYEQYF
TRBJ2-2,TRBD2,17,TRBV28,CASSWNLAGGDTGELFF
TRBJ2-6,.,15,TRBV2,CASSEWTAGANVLTF
TRBJ1-1,.,15,TRBV7-9,CASSLAGGTLSEAFF